The 11 T cell receptor beta chains given below trace back to one sample, sequenced in a study of blood T cells in healthy people across ages. PCR was performed a second time for about 7 to 11 cycles using a sample-barcoded 5' primer and a J-beta primer mix. From the 5' RACE reads, TCRdb called clonotypes with MiXCR, one entry per CDR3 protein. The top ten clones hold approximately 13% of a sample with around 850,000 distinct CDR3 sequences, about 37% of them seen once. Specimen: blood. All receptors come from a man younger than 30 in good health.

This clonotype was recorded a few times. Written as DNA, the CDR3 is TGTGCCAGCAGCTTAAATTGGAGCGGGTACTCTGGAAACACCATATATTTT. It yields the protein CASSLNWSGYSGNTIYF. V and J are TRBV7-2 and TRBJ1-3; D is unclear. V lost 2 bases and J 0 bases, leaving 14 bases between the germline ends. Germline CDR1 is SGHTA and CDR2 is FQGNSA. The CDR3 runs to 17 residues.

V and J are TRBV4-2 and TRBJ1-1, with 7 bases identical to TRBD1. The germline gives CDR1 LGHNA, CDR2 YNFKEQ. Trimming removed 2 bases from V and 13 bases from J; junction bases left unmatched: 13. This CDR3 comprises 14 residues. CDR3 protein: CASSQLTGPGHVFF. The DNA of the CDR3 is TGTGCCAGCAGCCAATTGACAGGGCCGGGGCATGTTTTCTTT.

V is TRBV7-2 and J is TRBJ1-1; TRBD1 matches at 7 bases. CDR3 size: 14 residues. The J segment lost 0 bases and the V segment lost 5 bases, leaving 3 bases of the junction unmatched. Germline V gene lookup returns CDR1 SGHTA and CDR2 FQGNSA. The chain's CDR3 is CASSGGQVNTEAFF. The CDR3 bases are TGTGCCAGCAGCGGCGGACAGGTGAACACTGAAGCTTTCTTT.

The rearrangement links TRBV9 to TRBJ2-3, with a tentative D call TRBD2 (5 bases). Trimming stripped 0 bases from V and 4 bases from J, with 12 bases between. CDR1 is SGDLS and CDR2 is YYNGEE in the germline V gene. The CDR3 contains 15 residues. CDR3 nucleotides: TGTGCCAGCAGCGTAGAGGGAGTTGGTGCAGATACGCAGTATTTT. This translates into CASSVEGVGADTQYF.

This clonotype was seen many times. The rearrangement joins TRBV29-1 to TRBJ2-7; a possible D gene is TRBD2 (6 bases). The CDR3 is 12 amino acids. V was trimmed by 7 bases and J by 2 bases, leaving 12 bases between them. Per germline, CDR1 SQVTM and CDR2 ANQGSEA. In DNA, the CDR3 is TGCAGCGCTGGACGGGAGCCCTACGAGCAGTACTTC. Translated: CSAGREPYEQYF.

V gene TRBV10-3 combines with J gene TRBJ2-3; 8 positions agree with TRBD1. The CDR3 is 15 residues long. Per germline, CDR1 ENHRY and CDR2 SYGVKD. Losses at the gene ends were 0 bases for V and 4 bases for J; bases not matched to a gene: 3. The CDR3 protein is CAISESGRGPDTQYF. For the CDR3, the DNA is TGTGCCATCAGTGAGTCAGGCAGGGGGCCAGATACGCAGTATTTT.

This clonotype has just one count. The chain couples TRBV24-1 to TRBJ2-3; TRBD1 agrees at 7 bases. V lost 4 bases to trimming and J lost 5 bases; unmatched junction nucleotides: 8. This CDR3 has 15 residues. Germline V gives CDR1 KGHDR, CDR2 SFDVKD. The CDR3 reads CATSDPTGAGDTQYF. Here the CDR3 DNA reads TGTGCCACCAGTGACCCAACAGGGGCGGGAGATACGCAGTATTTT.

This clonotype occurred many times. This rearrangement joins TRBV6-2 or TRBV6-3 to TRBJ2-1, with 11 bases that match TRBD2. The CDR3 sequence is 15 residues long. J gave up 9 bases and V 6 bases, and 10 bases lay outside the gene matches. CDR1 MNHEY and CDR2 SVGEGT come from the germline V gene. The CDR3 region is CASSYVAGGSGEQFF. For the CDR3, the DNA is TGTGCCAGCAGCTACGTAGCGGGGGGGTCGGGTGAGCAGTTCTTC.

The CDR3 reads CASSLTFEQFF. The CDR3 DNA sequence: TGTGCCAGCAGCTTGACCTTTGAGCAGTTCTTC. J is TRBJ2-1 and V is TRBV5-6, with D unclear. Trimming took 1 base from V and 9 from J, leaving 5 bases between them. Per the germline V gene, CDR1 is SGHDT and CDR2 is YYEEEE. The CDR3 runs to 11 residues.

V usage is TRBV20-1 and J usage is TRBJ1-3, with D hard to call. The germline V and J ends were trimmed by 0 bases and 2 bases, with 14 bases remaining between them. Germline CDR1 DFQATT, CDR2 SNEGSKA (reference sequence). The length of the CDR3 is 16 residues. CDR3 amino acids: CSARDLDSYPGNTIYF. As DNA, the CDR3 is TGCAGTGCTAGAGATTTGGACTCATACCCTGGAAACACCATATATTTT.

The gene calls are TRBV20-1 and TRBJ1-4, with D possibly TRBD1 on 5 matching bases. This CDR3 comprises 14 residues. The V end lost 2 bases, the J end lost 4 bases, and 11 bases lay between the germline ends. CDR1 DFQATT and CDR2 SNEGSKA come from the germline V gene (reference sequence). The DNA of the CDR3 is TGCAGTGCTAGAACCGGGACTCTTAATGAAAAACTGTTTTTT. This codes for CSARTGTLNEKLFF.